This T cell receptor beta chain was retrieved from a study of blood T cell repertoires in COVID-19 (dated by TCRdb to between 2020 and 2021). About the investigation overall: Collaborator samples came from the United States, Italy and Spain and covered acute and convalescent phases of COVID-19. The material from the prospective study consisted of cDNA or gDNA derived from T cells, B-cell-depleted T cells, or PBMCs. The dataset comprised deeply sampled blood TCRbeta repertoires from subjects exposed to, actively infected with, or recovered from COVID-19. The repertoires were made available in a free public database intended to serve as a resource for research on the immune response to SARS-CoV-2. Samples were obtained from the ongoing ImmuneRACE study (first 160 participants) and from some 1,300 subjects provided by 6 global collaborators. Nearly every sample came with metadata listing a de-identified subject ID, COVID-19 status, age in years and sex. HLA class I and class II types, where available, came from metadata supplied by the sample provider rather than from assay-based typing. Study-wide findings and limitations: Clinical and demographic metadata were provided uncurated, with the amount varying by source and participant.

As to this clone: Its antigen is currently not known. The record has no base qualities; no much larger clone is one base away.

Enrolling through a virtual design, the prospective study's participants ranged in age from roughly 18 to 89 years and lived across 24 United States geographic areas. To assign participants to cohorts, the prospective study relied on clinical history that participants themselves reported in a screening survey and a study questionnaire. A participant counted as exposed if, within 2 weeks of entering the study, that participant had been in contact with someone who had a PCR-confirmed or clinician-diagnosed COVID-19 case. Mobile phlebotomists in the prospective study collected whole blood, serum and a nasopharyngeal or oropharyngeal swab from every participant. Participants in the prospective study had the option to provide additional blood draws and questionnaires over a roughly 2-month period. Before DNA extraction, blood samples from the prospective study were shipped at room temperature or frozen.

TCRbeta CDR3 regions were amplified from genomic DNA using the immunoSEQ Assay, a bias-controlled multiplex PCR. Regarding the original processing steps: The number of nucleated cells in each sample was estimated by amplification of reference gene primers within the assay. To quantify the absolute abundance of each unique TCRbeta CDR3 rearrangement, sequence reads were collapsed and filtered. For each sample, productive Simpson clonality was calculated as the square root of Simpson's diversity index across productive rearrangements. Here the immuneACCESS table is served through TCRdb, limited to in-frame sequences with V and J called. Missing clones are a known gap in these copies; in checked studies unresolved V genes cover under half, and the rest lacks a known reason. The DNA gave D and trimming, while V, J and clone size come from that table. The sample includes roughly 250,000 clones, with about four fifths observed a single time. The ten largest make up less than 4% of the sample.

From a lookup of the germline V gene (reference sequence), CDR1 and CDR2 are LGHDT and YNNKEL. There are 15 amino acids in the CDR3, from cysteine to phenylalanine inclusive. Only the CDR3 portion is preserved as DNA: 45 bases, with reading frame beginning at the first base. V is cut back by 4 bases and J by 1 base, with 4 bases in the junction unmatched. The V and J segments used are TRBV3-1 (or the pseudogene TRBV3-2) and TRBJ2-3, and 8 junction bases match TRBD1. Sequenced: PBMCs or T cells enriched from blood (not recorded which). The origin of this receptor is a woman in her thirties or forties who had been exposed to COVID-19. Here the CDR3 is given as CASSPGDRRTDTQYF. The DNA sequence is TGTGCCAGCAGCCCTGGGGACAGGCGCACAGATACGCAGTATTTT.